This entry lists 22 T cell receptor beta chains sequenced from one sample in a study of blood T cells in healthy people across ages. A second about 6 to 11 cycle PCR used barcoded and J-beta primers. TCRdb reprocessed the 5' RACE reads with MiXCR, giving one entry per CDR3 protein. Of roughly 1 million distinct CDR3 sequences listed, almost 25% are singletons. Separately, the same data were catalogued under a study of T cells of mothers and their children.

Sequencing input: blood. The receptors were sampled from a girl aged 2 to 10 in good health.

The V call is TRBV7-2, the J call TRBJ2-5; 8 bases map to TRBD2. Looked up from germline, CDR1 is SGHTA and CDR2 is FQGNSA. The CDR3 contains 14 residues. The V and J ends lost 3 bases and 5 bases, in that order; junction bases with no gene match: 5. The CDR3 spells CASSFGGAHETQYF. CDR3 coding DNA: TGTGCCAGCAGCTTCGGGGGGGCTCATGAGACCCAGTACTTC.

V and J are TRBV6-6 and TRBJ1-3, with unresolved D. CDR3 size: 14 residues. Trimming shortened V by 2 bases and J by 6 bases, and 11 bases separated the two germline ends. Germline CDR1 reads MNHNY; CDR2 reads SVGAGI (reference sequence). CDR3 sequence reads: CASSYGYSKNTIYF. The CDR3 DNA follows: TGTGCCAGCAGTTACGGCTATAGTAAAAACACCATATATTTT.

This clonotype has only a few counts. This chain links TRBV12-3 or TRBV12-4 with TRBJ2-3, with D perhaps assigned TRBD1 or TRBD2 (5 bases each). The CDR3 consists of 13 residues. With 6 bases removed from V and 2 bases from J, the gap between germline ends came to 9 bases. The CDR3 DNA sequence: TGTGCCAGCAGAGTCGGGGCCACAGATACGCAGTATTTT. Its translation: CASRVGATDTQYF.

This clonotype was recorded a few times. The gene calls are TRBV21-1 and TRBJ2-2; the table's D gene call, TRBD2, was not cross checked with the DNA. TRBV21-1 is annotated as a pseudogene. The CDR3 covers 15 residues. CDR3 nucleotides: TGTGCCAGCGCCCCGCCAGGGATCAACACCGGGGAGCTGTTTTTT. Translation gives CASAPPGINTGELFF.

The CDR3 region has the DNA TGCAGTGTCAGCCGGCTAGCGGGAGACCCTGGGGCCAACGTCCTGACTTTC. Its protein is CSVSRLAGDPGANVLTF. The V and J genes are TRBV20-1 and TRBJ2-6; 10 bases match TRBD2. Germline-derived CDR1 and CDR2 are DFQATT and SNEGSKA (reference sequence). There are 17 residues in the CDR3. V gave up 7 bases and J gave up 2 bases; unmatched junction bases: 11.

The chain couples TRBV28 to TRBJ1-3; D ambiguous. Trimming pared 4 bases from V and 0 bases from J, leaving 13 bases between. Germline lookup yields CDR1 MDHEN and CDR2 SYDVKM. The CDR3 runs 16 residues. CDR3 in amino acids: CASSSRGPFSGNTIYF. The CDR3 DNA sequence: TGTGCCAGCAGTTCCCGGGGTCCTTTCTCTGGAAACACCATATATTTT.

This clonotype was detected a few times. The chain links TRBV29-1 to TRBJ2-3; 9 bases agree with TRBD2. CDR1 is SQVTM and CDR2 is ANQGSEA in the germline V gene. V shed 7 bases, J shed 6 bases, and the junction held 14 bases outside the gene matches. The CDR3 runs 15 residues. The CDR3 region is CSGYLAGSRLDTQYF. The CDR3 DNA reads as TGCAGCGGGTACCTAGCGGGGAGCCGTCTGGATACGCAGTATTTT.

CDR3 DNA sequence: TGCAGTGCGGTAATGGAAGATAACTATGGCTACACCTTC. It codes for CSAVMEDNYGYTF. The V and J genes are TRBV20-1 and TRBJ1-2; the D is unclear. Germline V gene lookup returns CDR1 DFQATT and CDR2 SNEGSKA (reference sequence). The CDR3 loop spans 13 amino acids. V lost 6 bases, J lost 1 base, and 12 bases lay in between.

This clonotype was seen a few times. The chain couples TRBV5-1 to TRBJ2-1; D is possibly TRBD1 (5 bases). Trimming stripped 8 bases from V and 4 bases from J, with 16 bases between. CDR3 length: 14 residues. CDR1 SGHRS and CDR2 YFSETQ come from the germline V gene. The CDR3 DNA reads TGCGCCAGTTCCCCCTACAGGAATTACAATGAGCAGTTCTTC. It translates to CASSPYRNYNEQFF. The full variable domain, completed using reference TRBV5-1 and TRBJ2-1, is KAGVTQTPRYLIKTRGQQVTLSCSPISGHRSVSWYQQTPGQGLQFLFEYFSETQRNKGNFPGRFSGRQFSNSRSEMNVSTLELGDSALYLCASSPYRNYNEQFFGPGTRLTVL.

Here the CDR3 DNA reads TGTGCCACCAGCAGAGATAGTGGAGGGGTAGGCACTGAAGCTTTCTTT. Protein: CATSRDSGGVGTEAFF. The chain has TRBV15 and TRBJ1-1; a possible D gene is TRBD1 (5 bases). This CDR3 has 16 amino acids. Trimming took 0 bases from V and 4 from J, leaving 15 bases between them. Germline-derived CDR1 and CDR2 are LNHNV and YYDKDF (reference sequence).

This clonotype was observed a few times. The chain uses TRBV10-3 and TRBJ2-5; 10 nucleotides align to TRBD2. There are 16 residues in the CDR3. Trimming cost V 0 bases and J 5 bases; bases outside gene matches: 6. Germline V gives CDR1 ENHRY, CDR2 SYGVKD. Here the CDR3 reads CAISESQRGGPETQYF. The CDR3 nucleotides are TGTGCCATCAGTGAGTCTCAGCGGGGGGGCCCGGAGACCCAGTACTTC.

The sample holds a few counts of this clonotype. Its ends do not fully match the called genes, so a read error is possible. This rearrangement joins TRBV27 to TRBJ2-7; 9 bases align to TRBD1. The CDR3 totals 14 residues. Germline V gene sequence: CDR1 MNHEY, CDR2 SMNVEV (reference sequence). CDR3 in amino acids: CATGTGTGTYKQYF. The CDR3 nucleotides read TGTGCCACCGGGACGGGGACAGGGACCTACAAGCAGTACTTC.

This clonotype was recorded once. One junction end does not reproduce the germline sequence, and a read error may be involved. CDR3 amino acids: CSARFLANYRYTF. The CDR3 DNA is TGCAGTGCCAGGTTCCTAGCTAACTATCGCTACACCTTC. The V call is TRBV20-1, the J call TRBJ1-2; unclear D gene. The CDR3 runs to 13 residues. Germline V gives CDR1 DFQATT, CDR2 SNEGSKA (reference sequence).

This clonotype has more than one count but fewer than ten. The rearrangement links TRBV28 to TRBJ2-7; 8 nucleotides align to TRBD2. The CDR3 is 15 amino acids. V lost 3 bases, J lost 5 bases, and 9 bases stayed unmatched. Per the germline V gene, CDR1 is MDHEN and CDR2 is SYDVKM. The CDR3 bases are TGTGCCAGCAGTTTCGAGATAGCGGGATCTAACGAGCAGTACTTC. Translating gives CASSFEIAGSNEQYF.

The chain recombines TRBV20-1 with TRBJ2-5; perhaps TRBD1 as D (5 bases). The J call is in doubt because the DNA end fits TRBJ2-7 better. The germline V gene encodes CDR1 DFQATT and CDR2 SNEGSKA (reference sequence). This CDR3 is built from 13 residues. The CDR3 DNA follows: TGCAGTGCTGCCCAAAGCGACAGCTACGAGCAGTACTTC. The encoded protein is CSAAQSDSYEQYF.

This clonotype occurred a few times. The rearrangement joins TRBV5-1 to TRBJ2-3; D is ambiguous. This CDR3 spans 14 amino acids. Looked up from germline, CDR1 is SGHRS and CDR2 is YFSETQ. Trimming cost V 0 bases and J 2 bases, with 7 bases left between them. CDR3 in amino acids: CASSLADTTDTQYF. The CDR3, as DNA: TGCGCCAGCAGCTTGGCCGACACCACAGATACGCAGTATTTT.

This clonotype came up a few times. The chain links TRBV5-1 to TRBJ2-3; 9 bases map to TRBD1. The germline CDR1 and CDR2 sequences are SGHRS and YFSETQ. CDR3 length: 17 residues. Unmatched junction bases numbered 11, after V lost 3 bases and J lost 3 bases. The CDR3: CASSSAAGTGSTDTQYF. The CDR3 DNA sequence: TGCGCCAGCAGCTCAGCTGCCGGGACAGGGTCGACAGATACGCAGTATTTT. The whole variable domain, filled in from reference TRBV5-1 and TRBJ2-3, reads KAGVTQTPRYLIKTRGQQVTLSCSPISGHRSVSWYQQTPGQGLQFLFEYFSETQRNKGNFPGRFSGRQFSNSRSEMNVSTLELGDSALYLCASSSAAGTGSTDTQYFGPGTRLTVL.

The V call is TRBV7-3, the J call TRBJ2-3; D gene ambiguous. This CDR3 has 16 residues. From germline, CDR1 is SGHTA and CDR2 FQGTGA. The V end lost 3 bases, the J end lost 3 bases, and 16 bases lay between the germline ends. CDR3 sequence: CASSFDSGAGTDTQYF. CDR3 DNA: TGTGCCAGCAGCTTCGATTCGGGCGCTGGGACAGATACGCAGTATTTT.

The chain joins TRBV29-1 to TRBJ1-2; tentative D call: TRBD1 (6 bases). V dropped 7 bases and J dropped 6 bases, with 12 bases sitting between them. Germline V lookup: CDR1 SQVTM, CDR2 ANQGSEA. The CDR3 has 11 residues. This CDR3 reads CSGGEGDGYTF. Here the CDR3 DNA reads TGCAGCGGCGGAGAGGGGGATGGCTACACCTTC.

The chain is built from TRBV7-2 and TRBJ2-7; D is ambiguous. Germline CDR1 and CDR2: SGHTA and FQGNSA. The CDR3 has 13 residues. The V end was cut by 6 bases, the J end by 4 bases, with 13 bases between. Written as DNA, the CDR3 is TGTGCCAGCAGGCCCTGGATAGGGTACGAGCAGTACTTC. Amino acid sequence: CASRPWIGYEQYF.

The chain is built from TRBV20-1 and TRBJ2-2; 8 nucleotides line up with TRBD1. The germline V gene encodes CDR1 DFQATT and CDR2 SNEGSKA (reference sequence). V dropped 2 bases and J dropped 6; count of bases not matched to a gene: 5. This CDR3 has 14 residues. The CDR3 loop reads CSARLTGVPGELFF. CDR3 nucleotide sequence: TGCAGTGCTAGATTGACAGGGGTCCCCGGGGAGCTGTTTTTT.

This clonotype was counted only a few times. This chain links TRBV12-5 with TRBJ2-3, with D uncertain. The CDR3 runs 15 residues. CDR1 LGHNT and CDR2 FRNRAP come from the germline V gene. V was trimmed by 6 bases and J by 7 bases, leaving 20 bases between them. The DNA of the CDR3 is TGTGCTAGTGGCCCCAAAATGAGGATGGAGTATACGCAGTATTTT. Translation: CASGPKMRMEYTQYF.